The 10 T cell receptor beta chains below all came from one sample that was sequenced in a study of T cell changes during pregnancy in multiple sclerosis. The method was immunoSEQ multiplex PCR; TCRdb's version includes in-frame clones alone and lacks a portion of them. The sample comprises about 35,000 clones, about 91% of which are singletons, and about 0.45% rests with the top ten. This material consisted of CD4+ T cells from peripheral blood mononuclear cells, taken in the third trimester of pregnancy. Receptors were obtained from a female donor in good health, enrolled as a control in a pregnancy study.

V gene TRBV6-1 combines with J gene TRBJ1-6; D is perhaps TRBD1 (6 bases). CDR3 length: 14 residues. The V end lost 8 bases, the J end lost 8 bases, and 16 bases lay between the germline ends. Germline values: CDR1 MNHNS, CDR2 SASEGT. CDR3 DNA: TGTGCCAGCCGGGACACTAATCGGGATTCACCCCTCCACTTT. This translates into CASRDTNRDSPLHF.

This clone was observed a single time. CDR3 loop: CASSVDGTMGEQYF. The CDR3 DNA reads TGTGCCAGCAGCGTAGACGGGACAATGGGTGAGCAGTACTTC. V and J are TRBV9 and TRBJ2-7; tentatively, D is TRBD1 (6 bases). Trimming removed 0 bases at V and 7 bases at J, with 14 bases between. This CDR3 comprises 14 residues. Per the germline V gene, CDR1 is SGDLS and CDR2 is YYNGEE.

The V call is TRBV7-3, the J call TRBJ2-5; 13 nucleotides line up with TRBD2. The germline V gene encodes CDR1 SGHTA and CDR2 FQGTGA. This CDR3 contains 17 residues. The ends lost 2 bases at V and 2 bases at J; junction bases unmatched: 5. CDR3 amino acids: CASSLGRTSGGQETQYF. The DNA of the CDR3 is TGTGCCAGCAGCTTAGGCCGGACTAGCGGGGGACAAGAGACCCAGTACTTC.

This sequence joins TRBV19 and TRBJ1-2; D possibly corresponds to TRBD1 (6 bases). Germline-derived CDR1 and CDR2 are LNHDA and SQIVND (reference sequence). V lost 3 bases and J 7 bases, leaving 9 bases between the germline ends. CDR3 length equals 12 residues. The CDR3 is CASSIRQAGYTF. CDR3 coding DNA: TGTGCCAGTAGTATTCGACAGGCTGGCTACACCTTC. The full variable domain, in which reference TRBV19 and TRBJ1-2 provide the parts outside the CDR3, is DGGITQSPKYLFRKEGQNVTLSCEQNLNHDAMYWYRQDPGQGLRLIYYSQIVNDFQKGDIAEGYSVSREKKESFPLTVTSAQKNPTAFYLCASSIRQAGYTFGSGTRLTVV.

The J gene is TRBJ1-2, the V gene TRBV6-5, with 8 bases that match TRBD1. CDR1 MNHEY and CDR2 SVGAGI come from the germline V gene. V lost 5 bases to trimming and J lost 2 bases; unmatched junction nucleotides: 4. The CDR3 is made up of 14 amino acids. The CDR3 region has the DNA TGTGCCAGCAGTAGACAGGGGCGGAACTATGGCTACACCTTC. Protein: CASSRQGRNYGYTF.

The chain is built from TRBV4-2 and TRBJ1-4; D may be TRBD1 (6 bases). The CDR3 has 18 amino acids. V lost 0 bases to trimming and J lost 0 bases, with 14 bases between them. Germline lookup yields CDR1 LGHNA and CDR2 YNFKEQ. CDR3 in DNA: TGTGCCAGCAGCCAAGATCACGTCAGGGGCCCAACTAATGAAAAACTGTTTTTT. Its protein is CASSQDHVRGPTNEKLFF.

V and J are TRBV2 and TRBJ2-7; 9 nucleotides line up with TRBD1. CDR3 length equals 12 residues. Germline V gene data show CDR1 as SNHLY and CDR2 as FYNNEI. The trim removed 8 bases at V and 3 bases at J, leaving 2 bases unmatched. CDR3 loop: CASRTGDYEQYF. CDR3 nucleotide sequence: TGTGCCAGCCGGACAGGGGACTACGAGCAGTACTTC.

The rearrangement uses TRBV14 and TRBJ1-4; a possible D gene is TRBD1 (5 bases). Trimming removed 4 bases from V and 8 bases from J, with 14 bases in between. The CDR3 runs 14 residues. Germline lookup yields CDR1 SGHDN and CDR2 FVKESK. In DNA form, the CDR3 reads TGTGCCAGCAGCCCTGGCAGGGTGGAGGAAAAACTGTTTTTT. It yields the protein CASSPGRVEEKLFF.

J is TRBJ2-3 and V is TRBV13; no reliable D call. The CDR3 totals 13 residues. In germline, CDR1 is PRHDT, CDR2 FYEKMQ (reference sequence). V lost 2 bases and J lost 2, with 5 bases in between. The CDR3 DNA reads TGTGCCAGCAGCTTACAGTCCACAGATACGCAGTATTTT. Translation: CASSLQSTDTQYF.

The V and J genes are TRBV21-1 and TRBJ2-4; whether TRBD1, the table's D call, matches the DNA was not checked. TRBV21-1 is a listed pseudogene. This CDR3 region has 22 residues. The CDR3 nucleotides are TGTGCCAGCAGCCCTTGGGCTTTTTTACAGGGGGCAGGGGGTATAGCCAAAAACATTCAGTACTTC. Its translation is CASSPWAFLQGAGGIAKNIQYF.